These 25 T cell receptor beta chains were sequenced from one sample in a study of CD8+CD57+ T cells in acquired aplastic anemia. Using genomic DNA as the template, TCR beta VDJ and CDR3 profiling was carried out. Each CDR3 protein gets one entry after TCRdb re-called the reads with MiXCR. Of around 400,000 distinct CDR3 sequences listed, roughly 68% are singletons. The material sequenced was sorted CD4+, CD8+, or CD8+CD57+ T cells (not recorded which) from PBMCs. The origin of the receptors is a human donor in good health, serving as a control.

The chain couples TRBV6-4 to TRBJ1-6, with 7 positions matching TRBD1. There are 14 residues in the CDR3. Per germline, CDR1 MRHNA and CDR2 SNTAGT. The V and J ends lost 3 bases and 7 bases, in that order; junction bases with no gene match: 3. As DNA, the CDR3 is TGTGCCAGCAGTGAGGAACAGGGGAATTCACCCCTCCACTTT. Its protein product is CASSEEQGNSPLHF.

The CDR3: CASRQTENTEAFF. As DNA, the CDR3 is TGTGCCAGCAGACAGACAGAGAACACTGAAGCTTTCTTT. V is TRBV12-3 or TRBV12-4 and J is TRBJ1-1; tentative D call: TRBD1 (5 bases). The CDR3 has 13 residues. Trimming removed 6 bases from V and 1 base from J, with 9 bases in between.

Comment on this clonotype: Compared with germline, one end of the junction differs, possibly owing to a read error. The chain links TRBV9 to TRBJ1-2, with TRBD1 matching 9 bases. CDR3 size: 13 residues. CDR1 is SGDLS, CDR2 YYNGEE, per germline. CDR3: CASSEGTGRGYIF. CDR3 DNA: TGTGCCAGCAGTGAAGGGACAGGGAGAGGCTACATTTTC.

The rearrangement joins TRBV5-4 to TRBJ2-6, with D unresolved. V was shortened by 4 bases and J by 7 bases, with 9 bases between the two germline ends. The germline CDR1 and CDR2 sequences are SGHNT and YYREEE (reference sequence). This CDR3 contains 13 residues. The CDR3 DNA reads TGTGCCAGCAGCCGGGCGACAGCCAACGTCCTGACTTTC. Translation gives CASSRATANVLTF.

This chain connects TRBV20-1 to TRBJ1-6; D is possibly TRBD1 (5 bases). In germline, CDR1 is DFQATT, CDR2 SNEGSKA (reference sequence). The CDR3 is 16 residues long. Trimming removed 0 bases at V and 5 bases at J, with 14 bases between. The CDR3 protein is CSARDASEGNNSPLHF. The CDR3 region has the DNA TGCAGTGCTAGAGATGCGAGCGAGGGGAATAATTCACCCCTCCACTTT.

This clonotype came up many times. This sequence joins TRBV30 and TRBJ1-1; D gene unclear. Germline V lookup: CDR1 GTSNPN, CDR2 SVGIG (reference sequence). The V gene lost 2 bases and the J gene lost 2 bases, with 9 bases spanning the gap. The CDR3 spans 13 residues. CDR3 loop: CAWSFLRNTEAFF. Written as DNA, the CDR3 is TGTGCCTGGAGTTTTCTTCGAAACACTGAAGCTTTCTTT.

The chain joins TRBV19 to TRBJ2-7, with TRBD1 matching over 7 bases. The length of the CDR3 is 14 residues. The V gene's germline CDR1 is LNHDA and CDR2 SQIVND (reference sequence). With V trimmed by 5 bases and J by 2 bases, 6 bases remained unmatched. The CDR3 DNA sequence: TGTGCCAGTAGTTCCTCCGGGACAGCCTACGAGCAGTACTTC. It encodes CASSSSGTAYEQYF.

The count of this clonotype is one. The CDR3 does not close with the conserved phenylalanine or tryptophan, likely indicating a read error. The limits of the CDR3 on the DNA are not certain, so only TCRdb's listed CDR3 is given. The V and J genes are TRBV19 and TRBJ1-1; TRBD1 reflects the table's D call only, with no check against the DNA. In germline, CDR1 is LNHDA, CDR2 SQIVND (reference sequence). The CDR3 spans 14 amino acids, including both terminal residues. The CDR3 sequence: CASSIDTGQPQHFC.

This clonotype came up many times. The chain joins TRBV5-1 to TRBJ2-3; D possibly uses TRBD1 or TRBD2 (5 bases each). The CDR3 length is 15 residues. V was cut by 2 bases and J by 2 bases, with 12 bases left in between. Germline CDR1 is SGHRS and CDR2 is YFSETQ. The DNA of the CDR3 is TGCGCCAGCAGCTTCACGGGGCCCCCCACAGATACGCAGTATTTT. Amino acids: CASSFTGPPTDTQYF.

This sequence joins TRBV5-6 and TRBJ2-7; D gene ambiguous. The V and J ends lost 4 bases and 2 bases respectively, with 16 bases between them. Germline V gene lookup returns CDR1 SGHDT and CDR2 YYEEEE. The CDR3 sequence is 15 residues long. The CDR3 here is CASSQYVTATYEQYF. In nucleotides, the CDR3 is TGTGCCAGCAGCCAATACGTAACAGCTACCTACGAGCAGTACTTC.

The chain links TRBV12-5 to TRBJ1-2, with TRBD1 matching 8 bases. Losses at the gene ends were 3 bases for V and 7 bases for J; bases not matched to a gene: 7. This CDR3 contains 14 residues. Germline assignment: CDR1 LGHNT and CDR2 FRNRAP. The CDR3 sequence is CASGLVGQGVGYTF. The CDR3, as DNA: TGTGCTAGTGGTTTAGTTGGACAGGGTGTTGGCTACACCTTC.

The rearrangement joins TRBV2 to TRBJ2-6; no firm D call. Germline CDR1 reads SNHLY; CDR2 reads FYNNEI. This CDR3 spans 15 amino acids. The V gene lost 9 bases and the J gene lost 0 bases, with 12 bases spanning the gap. CDR3 DNA: TGTGCCAGTACGGCAAACAGCTCTGGGGCCAACGTCCTGACTTTC. Translating gives CASTANSSGANVLTF.

This chain connects TRBV7-9 to TRBJ2-2; the match to TRBD1 covers 7 bases. Germline CDR1 reads SEHNR; CDR2 reads FQNEAQ (reference sequence). The CDR3 totals 14 residues. V lost 6 bases and J lost 3; bases outside the gene matches: 4. CDR3 nucleotide sequence: TGTGCCAGCAGTGACAGGGTGGACACCGGGGAGCTGTTTTTT. This encodes CASSDRVDTGELFF.

This clonotype was observed a single time. One base away lies a much larger clone, so this may be a sequencing read error. V usage is TRBV6-2 or TRBV6-3 and J usage is TRBJ2-7; 14 bases match TRBD2. With 4 bases clipped from V and 3 bases from J, the junction kept 8 bases outside the gene matches. This CDR3 is 17 amino acids long. The germline V gene encodes CDR1 MNHEY and CDR2 SVGEGT. In DNA, the CDR3 is TGTGCCAGCAGTTCCGGACTAGCGGGGGGCCTACTCTACGAGCAGTACTTC. It encodes CASSSGLAGGLLYEQYF.

This clonotype was detected ten times or more. The gene calls are TRBV7-2 and TRBJ2-2, with 7 bases identical to TRBD1. CDR3 length: 15 amino acids. Trimming removed 2 bases from V and 6 bases from J; junction bases left unmatched: 6. CDR1 and CDR2 (germline): SGHTA, FQGNSA. CDR3 sequence reads: CASSLLLGTAGELFF. CDR3 nucleotides: TGTGCCAGCAGCTTATTATTGGGGACAGCCGGGGAGCTGTTTTTT.

This clonotype was observed many times. The chain joins TRBV19 to TRBJ2-2, with D perhaps being TRBD1 or TRBD2 (5 bases each). The CDR3 spans 12 residues. Per the germline V gene, CDR1 is LNHDA and CDR2 is SQIVND (reference sequence). V was clipped by 10 bases and J by 9 bases, with 15 bases between them. The CDR3 DNA sequence: TGTGCCACGAGAAGGGACCGCAGGGAGCTGTTTTTT. Its translation is CATRRDRRELFF.

The J gene is TRBJ1-4, the V gene TRBV9; TRBD1 agrees at 9 bases. The germline CDR1 and CDR2 sequences are SGDLS and YYNGEE. The CDR3 is made up of 14 amino acids. After removal of 7 bases from V and 10 bases from J, the junction contained 11 bases not matched to a gene. CDR3 in DNA: TGTGCCAGCGCAAGGGACAGGGTGGGAGGAAAACTGTTTTTT. Encoded protein: CASARDRVGGKLFF.

This clonotype was seen a handful of times. The chain links TRBV30 to TRBJ1-2; perhaps TRBD1 as D (6 bases). CDR3 length: 12 amino acids. The germline V and J ends were trimmed by 0 bases and 7 bases, with 9 bases remaining between them. Germline CDR1 GTSNPN, CDR2 SVGIG (reference sequence). The CDR3 reads CAWSVPGAGYTF. In DNA, the CDR3 is TGTGCCTGGAGTGTACCGGGGGCTGGCTACACCTTC. The variable domain in full, with the rest retrieved from reference TRBV30 and TRBJ1-2, is SQTIHQWPATLVQPVGSPLSLECTVEGTSNPNLYWYRQAAGRGLQLLFYSVGIGQISSEVPQNLSASRPQDRQFILSSKKLLLSDSGFYLCAWSVPGAGYTFGSGTRLTVV.

The J gene is TRBJ1-1, the V gene TRBV9, with D maybe TRBD1 (5 bases). V gave up 4 bases and J gave up 5 bases, with 21 bases separating them. Per germline, CDR1 SGDLS and CDR2 YYNGEE. This CDR3 comprises 16 residues. In nucleotides, the CDR3 is TGTGCCAGCAGCTTACTCACACAGCAGGGTGAGACTGAAGCTTTCTTT. This encodes CASSLLTQQGETEAFF.

About this clonotype itself: Compared with germline, one end of the junction differs, possibly owing to a read error. The CDR3 bases are TGTGCCAGCAGCTTTCAGTGGGTCGGCGAGACGCACTTC. Translation gives CASSFQWVGETHF. The V call is TRBV9, the J call TRBJ2-7; D is unresolved. The CDR3 extends over 13 amino acids. Germline CDR1 is SGDLS and CDR2 is YYNGEE.

Turning to this clonotype: One junction end disagrees with the germline gene, perhaps due to a read error. The rearrangement uses TRBV7-2 and TRBJ2-7; possibly TRBD1 for D (7 bases). The V gene's germline CDR1 is SGHTA and CDR2 FQGNSA. The CDR3 has 11 residues. CDR3 DNA: TGTGCCAGCAGCCAGGGGGGCGGGCAAGACTTC. This gives the protein CASSQGGGQDF.

The gene calls are TRBV7-9 and TRBJ2-5; TRBD1 matches 9 bases. CDR1 and CDR2 (germline): SEHNR, FQNEAQ (reference sequence). The CDR3 is 16 amino acids. Losses at the gene ends were 5 bases for V and 6 bases for J; bases not matched to a gene: 13. The CDR3 protein is CASSPFFGQGRQTQYF. The CDR3 bases are TGTGCCAGCAGCCCTTTTTTTGGACAGGGGAGACAGACCCAGTACTTC.

The chain couples TRBV2 to TRBJ1-1, with D tentatively TRBD1 (6 bases). V lost 6 bases and J lost 11, with 25 bases in between. The CDR3 has 15 residues. In germline, CDR1 is SNHLY, CDR2 FYNNEI. This chain's CDR3 is CASSQPAGVPLKAFF. CDR3 nucleotide sequence: TGTGCCAGCAGCCAACCGGCAGGGGTGCCCCTGAAGGCTTTCTTT.

As regards this clonotype: The junction differs from germline at one of its ends, possibly a read error. The chain employs TRBV7-6 and TRBJ2-1, with a weak D call TRBD2 (5 bases). Per germline, CDR1 SGHVS and CDR2 FNYEAQ. The CDR3 sequence is 14 residues long. The CDR3 bases are TGTGCCAGCAGCCCCCGCAGGAGGTACGGGGAGCTGTTTTTC. Its translation is CASSPRRRYGELFF.

This clonotype was counted a single time. This rearrangement joins TRBV7-2 to TRBJ2-7, with TRBD1 matching over 8 bases. The CDR3 loop spans 15 amino acids. Germline lookup yields CDR1 SGHTA and CDR2 FQGNSA. J was trimmed by 12 bases and V by 2 bases; bases with no gene match: 15. Written as DNA, the CDR3 is TGTGCCAGCAGCTTACTGGACAGGGAATTCTCACCCCTGTACTTC. Translated, it gives CASSLLDREFSPLYF. Based on the CDR3 plus reference TRBV7-2 and TRBJ2-7, the full variable domain is GAGVSQSPSNKVTEKGKDVELRCDPISGHTALYWYRQSLGQGLEFLIYFQGNSAPDKSGLPSDRFSAERTGGSVSTLTIQRTQQEDSAVYLCASSLLDREFSPLYFGPGTRLTVT.